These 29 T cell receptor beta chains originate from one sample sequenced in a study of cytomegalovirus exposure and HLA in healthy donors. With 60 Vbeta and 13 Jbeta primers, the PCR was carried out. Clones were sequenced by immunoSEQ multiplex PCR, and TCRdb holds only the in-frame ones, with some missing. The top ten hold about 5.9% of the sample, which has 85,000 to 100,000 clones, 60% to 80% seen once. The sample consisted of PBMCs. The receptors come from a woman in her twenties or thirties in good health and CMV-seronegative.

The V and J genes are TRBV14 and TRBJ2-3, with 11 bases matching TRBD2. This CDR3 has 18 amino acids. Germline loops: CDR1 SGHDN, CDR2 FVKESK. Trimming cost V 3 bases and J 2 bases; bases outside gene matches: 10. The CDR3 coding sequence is TGTGCCAGCAGCCAGGGTATCCTAGCGGGAGGTCCCACAGATACGCAGTATTTT. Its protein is CASSQGILAGGPTDTQYF.

As DNA, the CDR3 is TGTGCCAGCAGCCCTCGGGGTAGCGGGAGTGTGTACGAGCAGTACTTC. Translation: CASSPRGSGSVYEQYF. This rearrangement joins TRBV28 to TRBJ2-7; 9 positions agree with TRBD2. Losses at the gene ends were 6 bases for V and 4 bases for J; bases not matched to a gene: 13. Germline lookup yields CDR1 MDHEN and CDR2 SYDVKM. The CDR3 spans 16 residues.

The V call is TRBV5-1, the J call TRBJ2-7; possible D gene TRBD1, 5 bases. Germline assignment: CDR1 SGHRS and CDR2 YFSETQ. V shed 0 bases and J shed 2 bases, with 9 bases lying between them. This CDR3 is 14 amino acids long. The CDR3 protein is CASSLVQGTYEQYF. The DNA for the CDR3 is TGCGCCAGCAGCTTGGTCCAGGGTACCTACGAGCAGTACTTC.

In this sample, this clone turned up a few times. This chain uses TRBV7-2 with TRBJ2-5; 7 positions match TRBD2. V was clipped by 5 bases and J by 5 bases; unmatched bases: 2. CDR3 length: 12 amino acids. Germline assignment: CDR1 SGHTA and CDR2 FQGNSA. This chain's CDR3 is CASSQGGETQYF. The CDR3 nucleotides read TGTGCCAGCAGCCAGGGAGGGGAGACCCAGTACTTC.

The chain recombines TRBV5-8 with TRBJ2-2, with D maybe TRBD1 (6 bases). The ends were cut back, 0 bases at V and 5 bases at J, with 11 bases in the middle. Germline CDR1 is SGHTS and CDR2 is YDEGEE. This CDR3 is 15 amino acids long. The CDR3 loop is CASSLDRAWTGELFF. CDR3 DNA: TGTGCCAGCAGCTTGGACAGGGCGTGGACCGGGGAGCTGTTTTTT.

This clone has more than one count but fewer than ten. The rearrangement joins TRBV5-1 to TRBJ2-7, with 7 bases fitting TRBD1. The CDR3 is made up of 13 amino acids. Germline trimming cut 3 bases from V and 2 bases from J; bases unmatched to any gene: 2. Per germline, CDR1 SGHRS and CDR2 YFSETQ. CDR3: CASSYGTAYEQYF. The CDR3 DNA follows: TGCGCCAGCAGCTACGGGACAGCCTACGAGCAGTACTTC.

This CDR3 reads CASSSLGPVTRGNYEQFF. The CDR3 nucleotides read TGTGCCAGCAGCTCACTCGGTCCTGTAACCAGGGGGAACTATGAGCAGTTCTTC. This rearrangement joins TRBV7-3 to TRBJ2-1, with 7 nucleotides matching TRBD1. The CDR3 sequence is 18 residues long. Germline V gives CDR1 SGHTA, CDR2 FQGTGA. V dropped 4 bases and J dropped 8; count of bases not matched to a gene: 20.

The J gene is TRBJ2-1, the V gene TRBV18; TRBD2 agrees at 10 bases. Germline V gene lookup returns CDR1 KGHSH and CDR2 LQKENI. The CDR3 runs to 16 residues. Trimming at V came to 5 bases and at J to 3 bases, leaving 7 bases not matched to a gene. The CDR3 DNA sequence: TGTGCCAGCTCAGTTCTAGCGGGAGCCTTCTACAATGAGCAGTTCTTC. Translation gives CASSVLAGAFYNEQFF.

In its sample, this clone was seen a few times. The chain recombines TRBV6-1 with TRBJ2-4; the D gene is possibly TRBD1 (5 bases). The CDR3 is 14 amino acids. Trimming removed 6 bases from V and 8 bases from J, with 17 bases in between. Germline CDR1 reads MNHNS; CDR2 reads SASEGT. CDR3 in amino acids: CASSHRQHGDIQYF. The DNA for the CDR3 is TGTGCCAGCAGCCACCGACAGCACGGAGACATTCAGTACTTC.

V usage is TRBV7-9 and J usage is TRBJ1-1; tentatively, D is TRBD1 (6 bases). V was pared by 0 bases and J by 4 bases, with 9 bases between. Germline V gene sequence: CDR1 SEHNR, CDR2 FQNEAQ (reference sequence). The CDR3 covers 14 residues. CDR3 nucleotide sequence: TGTGCCAGCAGCTTAGCGGGGGCCCCCACTGAAGCTTTCTTT. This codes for CASSLAGAPTEAFF.

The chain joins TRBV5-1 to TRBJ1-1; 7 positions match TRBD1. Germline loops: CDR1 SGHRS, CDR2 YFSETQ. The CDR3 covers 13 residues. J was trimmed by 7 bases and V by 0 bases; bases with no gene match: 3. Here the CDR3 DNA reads TGCGCCAGCAGCTTGGGGGGGACAGATGAAGCTTTCTTT. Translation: CASSLGGTDEAFF. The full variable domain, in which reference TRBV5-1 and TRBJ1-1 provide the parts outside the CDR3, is KAGVTQTPRYLIKTRGQQVTLSCSPISGHRSVSWYQQTPGQGLQFLFEYFSETQRNKGNFPGRFSGRQFSNSRSEMNVSTLELGDSALYLCASSLGGTDEAFFGQGTRLTVV.

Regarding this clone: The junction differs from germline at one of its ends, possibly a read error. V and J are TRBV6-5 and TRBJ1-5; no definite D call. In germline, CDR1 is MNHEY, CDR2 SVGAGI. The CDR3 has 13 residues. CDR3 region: CASRRHSNQSQHF. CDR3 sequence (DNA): TGTGCCAGCAGGCGACATAGTAATCAGTCCCAGCATTTT.

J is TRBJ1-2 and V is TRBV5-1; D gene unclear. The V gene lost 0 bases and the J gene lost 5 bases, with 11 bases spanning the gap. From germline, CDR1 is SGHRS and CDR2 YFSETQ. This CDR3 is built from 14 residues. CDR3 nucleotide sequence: TGCGCCAGCAGCTTGGACGGGGAGGGATATGGCTACACCTTC. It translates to CASSLDGEGYGYTF. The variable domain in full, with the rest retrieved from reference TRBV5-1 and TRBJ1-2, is KAGVTQTPRYLIKTRGQQVTLSCSPISGHRSVSWYQQTPGQGLQFLFEYFSETQRNKGNFPGRFSGRQFSNSRSEMNVSTLELGDSALYLCASSLDGEGYGYTFGSGTRLTVV.

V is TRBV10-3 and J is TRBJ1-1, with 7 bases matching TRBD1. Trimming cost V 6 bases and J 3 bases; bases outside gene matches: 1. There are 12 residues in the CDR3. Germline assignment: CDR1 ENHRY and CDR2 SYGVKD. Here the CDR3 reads CAIRGTDTEAFF. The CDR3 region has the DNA TGTGCCATCAGGGGGACAGACACTGAAGCTTTCTTT.

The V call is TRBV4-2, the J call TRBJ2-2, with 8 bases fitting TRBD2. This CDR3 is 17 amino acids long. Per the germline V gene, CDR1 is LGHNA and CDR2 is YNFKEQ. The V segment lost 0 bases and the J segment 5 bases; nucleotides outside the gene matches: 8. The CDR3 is CASSQEGTRRATGELFF. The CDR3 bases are TGTGCCAGCAGCCAAGAAGGGACTAGGAGGGCTACCGGGGAGCTGTTTTTT.

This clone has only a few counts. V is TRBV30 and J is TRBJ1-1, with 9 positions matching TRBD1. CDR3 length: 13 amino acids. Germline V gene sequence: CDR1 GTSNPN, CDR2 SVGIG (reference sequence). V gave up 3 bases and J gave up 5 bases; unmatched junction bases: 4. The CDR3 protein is CAWSPDRGTEAFF. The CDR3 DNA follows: TGTGCCTGGAGCCCCGACAGGGGGACTGAAGCTTTCTTT. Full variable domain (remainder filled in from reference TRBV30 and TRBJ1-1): SQTIHQWPATLVQPVGSPLSLECTVEGTSNPNLYWYRQAAGRGLQLLFYSVGIGQISSEVPQNLSASRPQDRQFILSSKKLLLSDSGFYLCAWSPDRGTEAFFGQGTRLTVV.

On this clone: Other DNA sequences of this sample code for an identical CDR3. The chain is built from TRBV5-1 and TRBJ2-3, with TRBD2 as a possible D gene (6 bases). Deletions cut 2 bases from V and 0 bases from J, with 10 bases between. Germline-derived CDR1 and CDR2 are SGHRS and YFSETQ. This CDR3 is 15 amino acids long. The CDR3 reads CASSFGGPSTDTQYF. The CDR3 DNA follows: TGCGCCAGCAGCTTCGGGGGACCTAGCACAGATACGCAGTATTTT.

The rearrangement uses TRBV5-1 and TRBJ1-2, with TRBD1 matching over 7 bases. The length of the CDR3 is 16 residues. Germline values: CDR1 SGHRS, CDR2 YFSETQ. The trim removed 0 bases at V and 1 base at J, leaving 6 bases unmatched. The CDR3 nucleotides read TGCGCCAGCAGCTTGGCCCTCACAGGGGATAACTATGGCTACACCTTC. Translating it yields CASSLALTGDNYGYTF.

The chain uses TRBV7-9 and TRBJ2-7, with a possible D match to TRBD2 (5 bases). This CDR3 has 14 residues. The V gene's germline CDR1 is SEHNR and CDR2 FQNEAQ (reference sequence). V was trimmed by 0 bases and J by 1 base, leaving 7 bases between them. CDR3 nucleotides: TGTGCCAGCAGCTTAGCGTGGAGGTCCTACGAGCAGTACTTC. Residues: CASSLAWRSYEQYF.

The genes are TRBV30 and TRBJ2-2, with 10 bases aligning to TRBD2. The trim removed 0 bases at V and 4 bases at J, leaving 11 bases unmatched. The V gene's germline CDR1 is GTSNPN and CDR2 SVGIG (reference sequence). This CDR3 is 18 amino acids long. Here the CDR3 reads CAWSVSGLAGAPTGELFF. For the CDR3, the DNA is TGTGCCTGGAGTGTAAGTGGGCTAGCGGGAGCCCCCACCGGGGAGCTGTTTTTT.

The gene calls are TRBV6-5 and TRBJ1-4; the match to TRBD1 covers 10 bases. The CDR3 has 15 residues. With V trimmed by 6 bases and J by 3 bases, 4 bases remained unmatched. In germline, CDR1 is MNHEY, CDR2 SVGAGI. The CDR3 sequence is CASRHGQGANEKLFF. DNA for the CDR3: TGTGCCAGCAGACACGGACAGGGGGCTAATGAAAAACTGTTTTTT.

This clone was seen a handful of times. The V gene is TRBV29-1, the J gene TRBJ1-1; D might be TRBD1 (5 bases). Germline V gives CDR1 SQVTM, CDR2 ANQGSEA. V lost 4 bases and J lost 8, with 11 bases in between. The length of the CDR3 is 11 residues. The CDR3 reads CSVGRGVEAFF. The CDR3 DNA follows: TGCAGCGTTGGGCGGGGGGTAGAAGCTTTCTTT.

DNA for the CDR3: TGTGCCAGCAGCTTGGGGGACAGGGTAAACACCATATATTTT. Protein sequence: CASSLGDRVNTIYF. The chain carries TRBV5-6 and TRBJ1-3, with 9 bases matching TRBD1. This CDR3 is built from 14 residues. V lost 0 bases to trimming and J lost 6 bases; unmatched junction nucleotides: 1. CDR1 SGHDT and CDR2 YYEEEE come from the germline V gene.

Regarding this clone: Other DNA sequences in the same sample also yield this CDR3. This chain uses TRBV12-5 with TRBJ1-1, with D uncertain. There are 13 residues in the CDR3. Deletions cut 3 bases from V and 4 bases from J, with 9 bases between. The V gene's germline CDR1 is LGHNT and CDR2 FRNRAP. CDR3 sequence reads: CASGLRRGTEAFF. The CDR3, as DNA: TGTGCTAGTGGTTTACGTCGGGGCACTGAAGCTTTCTTT.

The DNA of the CDR3 is TGTGCCAGCAGCTCGACAGGAGCTGGAAACACCATATATTTT. It specifies CASSSTGAGNTIYF. The genes are TRBV5-6 and TRBJ1-3, with D perhaps matching TRBD1 (6 bases). The CDR3 loop spans 14 amino acids. V lost 3 bases, J lost 2 bases, and 9 bases lay in between. Germline V gene data show CDR1 as SGHDT and CDR2 as YYEEEE.

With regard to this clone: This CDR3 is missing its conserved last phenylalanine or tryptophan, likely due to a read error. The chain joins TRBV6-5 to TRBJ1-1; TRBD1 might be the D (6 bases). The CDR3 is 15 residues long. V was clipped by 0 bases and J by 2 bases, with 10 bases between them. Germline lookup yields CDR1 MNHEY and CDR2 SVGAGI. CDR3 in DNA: TGTGCCAGCAGTTACTCGGGGACACAAAACACTGAAGCTTTCCTT. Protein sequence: CASSYSGTQNTEAFL.

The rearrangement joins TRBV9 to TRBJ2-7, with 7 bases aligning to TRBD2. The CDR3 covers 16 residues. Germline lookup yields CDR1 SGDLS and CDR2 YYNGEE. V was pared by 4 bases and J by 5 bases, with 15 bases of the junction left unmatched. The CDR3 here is CASSFQSGANPNEQYF. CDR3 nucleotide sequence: TGTGCCAGCAGCTTCCAGAGCGGGGCAAACCCCAACGAGCAGTACTTC.

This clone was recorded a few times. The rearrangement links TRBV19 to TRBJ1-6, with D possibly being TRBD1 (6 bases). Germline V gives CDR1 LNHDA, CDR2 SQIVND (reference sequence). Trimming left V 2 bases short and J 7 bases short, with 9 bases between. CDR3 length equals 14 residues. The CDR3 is CASSIRGGNSPLHF. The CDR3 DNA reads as TGTGCCAGTAGTATAAGAGGGGGAAATTCACCCCTCCACTTT.

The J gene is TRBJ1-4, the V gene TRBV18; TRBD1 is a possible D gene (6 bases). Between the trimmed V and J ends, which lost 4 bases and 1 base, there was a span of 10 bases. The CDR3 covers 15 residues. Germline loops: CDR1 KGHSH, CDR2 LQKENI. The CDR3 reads CASSRGPGTNEKLFF. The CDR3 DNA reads TGTGCCAGCTCACGGGGGCCCGGAACTAATGAAAAACTGTTTTTT.